This passage covers 18 T cell receptor beta chains from one sample sequenced in a study of blood T cell repertoires in COVID-19. Profiling relied on immunoSEQ multiplex PCR, and the TCRdb table lists in-frame clones only, not all of them. Of roughly 360,000 clones detected, around 87% appear once; the ten largest clones hold roughly 0.97%. Input material: PBMCs or T cells enriched from blood (not recorded which). These receptor sequences come from a woman in her 30s with acute COVID-19.

This sequence joins TRBV13 and TRBJ2-7, with D uncertain. The CDR3 contains 13 residues. The germline CDR1 and CDR2 sequences are PRHDT and FYEKMQ (reference sequence). The V and J ends lost 3 bases and 2 bases respectively, with 8 bases between them. In DNA form, the CDR3 reads TGTGCCAGCAGCTTCCGTCCTCCCTACGAGCAGTACTTC. This codes for CASSFRPPYEQYF.

The rearrangement links TRBV21-1 to TRBJ1-3; the table's D call, TRBD1, has no DNA check behind it. TRBV21-1 is reported as a pseudogene. This CDR3 spans 17 amino acids. CDR3 sequence reads: CASSKAGQGAEGNTIYF. The CDR3 bases are TGTGCCAGCAGCAAAGCAGGACAGGGGGCAGAAGGAAACACCATATATTTT.

This chain uses TRBV10-3 with TRBJ2-3, with 9 bases fitting TRBD2. The junction had 12 bases not matched to a gene; V was cut back by 0 bases and J by 5 bases. Germline V gene data show CDR1 as ENHRY and CDR2 as SYGVKD. The CDR3 covers 18 residues. CDR3 DNA: TGTGCCATCAGTGAGTCGTTGTTAGTGCGGGGGGGAAGAGATACGCAGTATTTT. Its protein is CAISESLLVRGGRDTQYF.

V usage is TRBV19 and J usage is TRBJ2-1; 8 bases line up with TRBD1. From germline, CDR1 is LNHDA and CDR2 SQIVND (reference sequence). CDR3 length: 17 amino acids. V lost 5 bases to trimming and J lost 1 base; unmatched junction nucleotides: 10. This CDR3 reads CASSLRTGSKSYNEQFF. CDR3 coding DNA: TGTGCCAGTAGTTTACGGACAGGGTCAAAGTCCTACAATGAGCAGTTCTTC.

The rearrangement joins TRBV18 to TRBJ1-5; D is ambiguous. This CDR3 is built from 12 residues. V was pared by 8 bases and J by 9 bases, with 14 bases between. Per germline, CDR1 KGHSH and CDR2 LQKENI. The DNA for the CDR3 is TGTGCCAGCGCTACAGAGCTGGGGCCCCAGCATTTT. The encoded protein is CASATELGPQHF.

This chain joins TRBV5-1 and TRBJ1-2, with a possible D match to TRBD1 (6 bases). Germline V gives CDR1 SGHRS, CDR2 YFSETQ. The V end was cut by 4 bases, the J end by 9 bases, with 19 bases between. CDR3 length equals 14 residues. Here the CDR3 DNA reads TGCGCCAGCAGCCCCTCGGGACACACCGAAAGCTACACCTTC. It translates to CASSPSGHTESYTF.

The chain joins TRBV7-9 to TRBJ2-7, with TRBD1 matching 8 bases. The ends lost 2 bases at V and 3 bases at J; junction bases unmatched: 9. The germline CDR1 and CDR2 sequences are SEHNR and FQNEAQ (reference sequence). This CDR3 region has 16 residues. CDR3 in DNA: TGTGCCAGCAGCTTATACCAGGGGGCGCCCGGCTACGAGCAGTACTTC. It specifies CASSLYQGAPGYEQYF.

In nucleotides, the CDR3 is TGTGCCAGCAGCTTACTCCCCGGGGGAAGCTCCTACAATGAGCAGTTCTTC. It is translated as CASSLLPGGSSYNEQFF. The rearrangement joins TRBV7-2 to TRBJ2-1, with a tentative D call TRBD2 (6 bases). Trimming removed 2 bases from V and 0 bases from J, with 14 bases in between. The CDR3 loop spans 17 amino acids. CDR1 and CDR2 from the germline V gene are SGHTA and FQGNSA.

The chain links TRBV29-1 to TRBJ1-1, with unresolved D. The CDR3 consists of 13 residues. Per the germline V gene, CDR1 is SQVTM and CDR2 is ANQGSEA. The V and J ends lost 0 bases and 10 bases respectively, with 15 bases between them. CDR3 coding DNA: TGCAGCGTTGAAGATGGTTGGCCCCCGGGAGCTTTCTTT. It translates to CSVEDGWPPGAFF.

V is TRBV4-1 and J is TRBJ2-7, with D perhaps matching TRBD1 (6 bases). Trimming shortened V by 0 bases and J by 1 base, and 16 bases separated the two germline ends. The length of the CDR3 is 17 residues. Germline CDR1 MGHRA, CDR2 YSYEKL. This CDR3 reads CASSQDPNRVFSYEQYF. CDR3 in DNA: TGCGCCAGCAGCCAAGATCCAAACAGGGTATTTTCCTACGAGCAGTACTTC.

This chain joins TRBV4-2 and TRBJ2-2, with 9 bases aligning to TRBD2. J was trimmed by 3 bases and V by 1 base; bases with no gene match: 0. Germline CDR1 and CDR2: LGHNA and YNFKEQ. This CDR3 is 15 amino acids long. The CDR3 DNA reads TGTGCCAGCAGCCAAGGCGGGGGGGACACCGGGGAGCTGTTTTTT. Encoded protein: CASSQGGGDTGELFF.

The V call is TRBV7-6, the J call TRBJ2-1; perhaps TRBD1 as D (7 bases). The CDR3 has 14 amino acids. Trimming pared 5 bases from V and 5 bases from J, leaving 13 bases between. CDR1 is SGHVS, CDR2 FNYEAQ, per germline. The DNA of the CDR3 is TGTGCCAGCAGCCGGAGGGACAGCGACAATGAGCAGTTCTTC. It specifies CASSRRDSDNEQFF.

The chain employs TRBV10-1 and TRBJ2-2; no firm D call. From germline, CDR1 is WNHNN and CDR2 SYGVQD (reference sequence). The V and J ends lost 1 base and 3 bases respectively, with 12 bases between them. The CDR3 is made up of 16 amino acids. This CDR3 is CASSEFVEADTGELFF. CDR3 sequence (DNA): TGCGCCAGCAGTGAGTTCGTCGAAGCCGACACCGGGGAGCTGTTTTTT.

The chain combines TRBV19 with TRBJ2-1, with 12 bases matching TRBD1. Germline loops: CDR1 LNHDA, CDR2 SQIVND (reference sequence). Trimming took 6 bases from V and 1 from J; bases not matched to a gene: 7. This CDR3 has 17 residues. DNA for the CDR3: TGTGCCAGTAGAATTAGGGGACAGGGGGCGTCCTACAATGAGCAGTTCTTC. This codes for CASRIRGQGASYNEQFF.

The rearrangement links TRBV19 to TRBJ2-7; D is possibly TRBD1 (6 bases). V was cut by 1 base and J by 4 bases, with 8 bases left in between. CDR3 size: 13 residues. Germline values: CDR1 LNHDA, CDR2 SQIVND (reference sequence). The DNA of the CDR3 is TGTGCCAGTAGTATAGCGGACAGATACGAGCAGTACTTC. The encoded protein is CASSIADRYEQYF.

This clone was counted between two and nine times. The chain combines TRBV5-6 with TRBJ2-1, with a possible D match to TRBD2 (6 bases). The germline V gene has CDR1 SGHDT and CDR2 YYEEEE. CDR3 length equals 13 residues. V lost 5 bases and J lost 8, with 14 bases in between. The CDR3 region is CASRMRRVHEQFF. The CDR3 nucleotides are TGTGCCAGCAGGATGAGGAGGGTCCATGAGCAGTTCTTC. The full variable domain, rest sourced from reference TRBV5-6 and TRBJ2-1, is DAGVTQSPTHLIKTRGQQVTLRCSPKSGHDTVSWYQQALGQGPQFIFQYYEEEERQRGNFPDRFSGHQFPNYSSELNVNALLLGDSALYLCASRMRRVHEQFFGPGTRLTVL.

This chain joins TRBV5-6 and TRBJ2-3; no definite D call. CDR1 SGHDT and CDR2 YYEEEE come from the germline V gene. With 4 bases removed from V and 0 bases from J, the gap between germline ends came to 12 bases. This CDR3 has 15 amino acids. CDR3: CASSTQETSTDTQYF. DNA of the CDR3: TGTGCCAGCAGCACGCAAGAAACTAGCACAGATACGCAGTATTTT.

To note about this clone: Other DNA sequences of this sample code for an identical CDR3. The chain is built from TRBV7-3 and TRBJ1-1; 7 bases line up with TRBD1. Losses at the gene ends were 4 bases for V and 2 bases for J; bases not matched to a gene: 1. Germline values: CDR1 SGHTA, CDR2 FQGTGA. The CDR3 spans 13 residues. CDR3 nucleotide sequence: TGTGCCAGCAGCTGGGACAGAAACACTGAAGCTTTCTTT. Translation: CASSWDRNTEAFF.